This is a list of T cell receptor beta chains from one sample in a study of T cells in Graves' hyperthyroidism and ophthalmopathy. TCRdb passed the multiplex PCR reads through MiXCR, listing each CDR3 protein once. The repertoire includes about 660,000 distinct CDR3 sequences, 40% to 55% of them detected once, and 7% to 7.5% sits in the top ten. The sample was peripheral blood or thyroid tissue (not recorded which). These receptors all stem from an adult man with Graves' disease, either hyperthyroidism or ophthalmopathy (not recorded which). CDR3s include the opening cysteine and the closing phenylalanine or tryptophan. The D gene is left open where the match is weak. Clone size is shown for a subset of rows, as once, few, many or a class of expanded clone.

D	length	V	J	size	CDR3	DNA
NA	15	TRBV24-1	TRBJ1-1	NA	CATSQDTTENTEAFF	TGTGCCACCAGCCAAGATACGACAGAGAACACTGAAGCTTTCTTT
TRBD1	15	TRBV24-1	TRBJ1-1	NA	CATSASGQGGTEAFF	TGTGCCACCAGTGCCTCGGGACAGGGAGGGACTGAAGCTTTCTTT
TRBD1	14	TRBV5-6	TRBJ1-1	NA	CASNLGGTLTEAFF	TGTGCCAGCAACTTAGGGGGCACGTTGACTGAAGCTTTCTTT
NA	12	TRBV20-1	TRBJ2-7	NA	CSASMVDYEQYF	TGCAGTGCTAGCATGGTGGACTACGAGCAGTACTTC
NA	17	TRBV7-2	TRBJ1-1	once	CASSYPRGDGTNTEAFF	TGTGCCAGCAGTTACCCTCGGGGGGATGGGACGAACACTGAAGCTTTCTTT
NA	17	TRBV20-1	TRBJ1-5	NA	CSARVQGPNNSNQPQHF	TGCAGTGCTAGGGTGCAAGGACCGAACAATAGCAATCAGCCCCAGCATTTT
NA	15	TRBV12-3/TRBV12-4	TRBJ1-1	many	CASSPSRPGTTEAFF	TGTGCCAGCAGTCCATCCCGCCCGGGGACCACTGAAGCTTTCTTT
NA	14	TRBV29-1	TRBJ1-1	NA	CSAQALQGNTEAFF	TGCAGCGCCCAAGCTTTACAGGGAAACACTGAAGCTTTCTTT
NA	14	TRBV9	TRBJ1-1	few	CASSQVKGITEAFF	TGTGCCAGCAGCCAAGTGAAGGGGATCACTGAAGCTTTCTTT
NA	17	TRBV7-9	TRBJ1-4	NA	CASSDQGGPRTNEKLFF	TGTGCCAGCAGTGACCAGGGAGGGCCTCGGACTAATGAAAAACTGTTTTTT
NA	17	TRBV6-5	TRBJ1-2	once	CASYIHGRNFPHYGYTF	TGTGCCAGCTACATCCATGGCAGAAACTTCCCCCACTATGGCTACACCTTC
NA	15	TRBV7-9	TRBJ1-3	few	CASSLGESSGNTIYF	TGTGCCAGCAGCTTAGGGGAGAGCTCTGGAAACACCATATATTTT
NA	14	TRBV29-1	TRBJ2-5	once	CSSEDRASQETQYF	TGCAGCAGTGAGGATCGGGCGTCCCAAGAGACCCAGTACTTC
TRBD2	13	TRBV5-6	TRBJ2-7	few	CASSRDYGYEQYF	TGTGCCAGCAGCCGGGACTACGGTTACGAGCAGTACTTC
NA	18	TRBV7-4	TRBJ2-6	NA	CASSLVRWGSAGANVLTF	TGTGCCAGCAGCTTAGTACGCTGGGGTTCCGCTGGGGCCAACGTCCTGACTTTC
TRBD2	19	TRBV24-1	TRBJ2-1	NA	CATSDPGTSGSGSYNEQFF	TGTGCCACCAGTGACCCCGGGACTAGCGGGAGTGGTTCCTACAATGAGCAGTTCTTC
TRBD1	13	TRBV5-1	TRBJ1-2	NA	CASRTGESVGYTF	TGCGCCAGCAGGACAGGGGAGAGCGTCGGCTACACCTTC
NA	14	TRBV29-1	TRBJ1-2	NA	CSVGGGSALYGYTF	TGCAGCGTTGGCGGGGGGTCTGCCCTCTATGGCTACACCTTC
NA	13	TRBV5-1	TRBJ1-2	NA	CASSLKGPPGYTF	TGCGCCAGCAGCTTGAAGGGGCCCCCCGGCTACACCTTC
TRBD1	14	TRBV12-3/TRBV12-4	TRBJ1-5	few	CASRPTGRNQPQHF	TGTGCCAGCAGGCCGACAGGGCGCAATCAGCCCCAGCATTTT